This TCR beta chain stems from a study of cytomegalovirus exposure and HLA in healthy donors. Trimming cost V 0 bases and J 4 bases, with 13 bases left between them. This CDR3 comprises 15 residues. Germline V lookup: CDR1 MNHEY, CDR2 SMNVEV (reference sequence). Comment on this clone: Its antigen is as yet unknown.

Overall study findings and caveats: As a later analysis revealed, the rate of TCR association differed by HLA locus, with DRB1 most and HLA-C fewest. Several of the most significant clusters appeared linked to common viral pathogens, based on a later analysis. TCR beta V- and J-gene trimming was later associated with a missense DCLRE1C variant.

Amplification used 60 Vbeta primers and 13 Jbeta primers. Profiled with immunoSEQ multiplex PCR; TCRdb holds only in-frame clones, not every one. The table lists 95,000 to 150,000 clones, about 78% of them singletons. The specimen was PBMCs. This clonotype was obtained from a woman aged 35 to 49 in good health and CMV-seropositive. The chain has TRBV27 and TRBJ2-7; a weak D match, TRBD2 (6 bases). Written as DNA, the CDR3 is TGTGCCAGCAGTTTATCGAGGGAGGAAGTTTACGAGCAGTACTTC. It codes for CASSLSREEVYEQYF.